This entry lists 2 T cell receptor beta chains sequenced from one sample in a study of blood T cell repertoires in COVID-19. The method was immunoSEQ multiplex PCR; TCRdb's version includes in-frame clones alone and lacks a portion of them. The sample has about 220,000 clones, more than 75% seen once. Sample: peripheral blood. Receptors originate from a woman between 65 and 79 years old with COVID-19, enrolled during active disease.

CDR3 nucleotide sequence: TGTGCCAGCAGCTTTACAATGGTGACAGGGGCTGGAAACACCATATATTTT. Translated, it gives CASSFTMVTGAGNTIYF. The chain has TRBV5-4 and TRBJ1-3, with 8 bases that match TRBD1. The CDR3 has 17 amino acids. The germline V gene encodes CDR1 SGHNT and CDR2 YYREEE (reference sequence). The ends lost 2 bases at V and 2 bases at J; junction bases unmatched: 9.

This CDR3 reads CASSSGLAGGIEEAQYF. The CDR3 DNA follows: TGTGCCAGCAGCTCGGGACTAGCGGGAGGAATCGAGGAGGCCCAGTACTTC. V is TRBV5-4 and J is TRBJ2-5, with TRBD2 matching over 15 bases. The CDR3 contains 17 residues. The V gene's germline CDR1 is SGHNT and CDR2 YYREEE (reference sequence). J was trimmed by 9 bases and V by 3 bases; bases with no gene match: 12.